This T cell receptor (beta chain) was found in a study of cytomegalovirus exposure and HLA in healthy donors. The study's findings and limits: What was likely a sequencing artifact was a cluster of highly shared sequence variants. Per published accounts, TCR beta sequences correctly predicted the HLA-A and HLA-B alleles of most subjects. The availability of immune exposure information extended only to CMV serostatus.

The V end lost 1 base, the J end lost 4 bases, and 17 bases lay between the germline ends. This CDR3 spans 16 amino acids. Germline CDR1 and CDR2: SGHDN and FVKESK. Of note for this clone: Its antigen remains unknown.

The study ran its PCR with 60 Vbeta and 13 Jbeta primers. The protocol was immunoSEQ multiplex PCR, while the TCRdb copy is restricted to in-frame clones and leaves out a portion. The sample shows some 150,000 clones, approximately 84% of them seen only once. Sequencing was done on a sample of PBMCs. The receptor was derived from a woman aged 45 to 65 in good health and CMV-seropositive. This chain links TRBV14 with TRBJ2-7; D gene ambiguous. CDR3 in amino acids: CASSQGWLGQAYEQYF. As DNA, the CDR3 is TGTGCCAGCAGCCAAGGATGGTTGGGTCAGGCGTACGAGCAGTACTTC.